This T cell receptor (beta chain) was sequenced in a study of T cell responses to AZD1222 COVID-19 vaccine. The protocol was immunoSEQ multiplex PCR, while the TCRdb copy is restricted to in-frame clones and leaves out a portion. This sample yields approximately 170,000 clones, of which approximately 90% are seen a single time; 0.9% to 1.2% belongs to the top ten. Both about-4-week and about-12-week second-dose recipients were combined. As to this clone: Its antigen is not known.

The CDR3 runs 16 residues. V was pared by 0 bases and J by 0 bases, with 6 bases between. Germline V CDR1 and CDR2: LGHDT, YNNKEL (reference sequence). Study-wide results and limits: Donors were largely white British and mainly female; clonal diversity was possibly underestimated.

This chain uses TRBV3-1 (or the pseudogene TRBV3-2) with TRBJ2-6; D gene unclear. This clonotype was obtained from an adult who received the AZD1222 COVID-19 vaccine. This specimen consisted of peripheral blood, obtained 28 days after the second AZD1222 dose. DNA of the CDR3: TGTGCCAGCAGCCAAGATTTGGCCTCTGGGGCCAACGTCCTGACTTTC. It specifies CASSQDLASGANVLTF.